This passage covers 3 T cell receptor beta chains from one sample sequenced in a study of OX40 agonist ivuxolimab in advanced cancers. Assay: immunoSEQ multiplex PCR; the TCRdb copy retains only in-frame clones and omits some. The sample records tens of thousands of clones, approximately 86% being singletons. The input for sequencing was CD4+ or CD8+ T cells sorted from blood, taken in a trial of the OX40 agonist ivuxolimab. All receptors come from an adult with an advanced solid tumor such as melanoma, head and neck, liver or kidney cancer.

This clone was recorded once. The chain combines TRBV9 with TRBJ1-3; D unclear. Germline V CDR1 and CDR2: SGDLS, YYNGEE. V lost 3 bases and J lost 4, with 14 bases in between. This CDR3 region has 15 residues. The CDR3 sequence: CASSGKEGMGNTIYF. The CDR3 nucleotides read TGTGCCAGCAGCGGAAAGGAAGGGATGGGAAACACCATATATTTT.

V usage is TRBV15 and J usage is TRBJ1-4; no firm D call. The V end was cut by 0 bases, the J end by 7 bases, with 6 bases between. Germline V gene data show CDR1 as LNHNV and CDR2 as YYDKDF (reference sequence). The CDR3 spans 13 residues. CDR3 DNA sequence: TGTGCCACCAGCAGAGATACGGGTGAAAAACTGTTTTTT. Protein product: CATSRDTGEKLFF.

The rearrangement links TRBV10-3 to TRBJ1-1, with D unresolved. This CDR3 has 17 amino acids. The ends were cut back, 6 bases at V and 0 bases at J, with 20 bases in the middle. Per the germline V gene, CDR1 is ENHRY and CDR2 is SYGVKD. The CDR3 bases are TGTGCCATCAGCCCAATCCTGGGAGTGTTAATGAACACTGAAGCTTTCTTT. Protein sequence: CAISPILGVLMNTEAFF.